The clone carrying this T cell receptor (beta chain) occurred many times. RNA transcripts were the template, and TCR beta CDR3 regions were amplified from them. An initial RT-PCR round employing HTBI primers preceded a second-round multiplex PCR. TCRdb passed the multiplex PCR reads through MiXCR, listing each CDR3 protein once. This sample has 200,000 to 250,000 distinct CDR3 sequences; about a fifth occur once, and the top ten carry more than 35%. The data stem from a study of Graves' ophthalmopathy and Graves' hyperthyroidism. This CDR3 comprises 13 residues. V was pared by 4 bases and J by 7 bases, with 16 bases between. Germline V CDR1 and CDR2: DFQATT, SNEGSKA (reference sequence). All donors with ophthalmopathy were recorded as having moderate-to-severe activity, CAS ≥3, NOSPECS ≥4 and a duration under 3 months.

Sequencing was done on a sample of peripheral blood. This sequence joins TRBV20-1 and TRBJ1-2; TRBD1 might be the D (6 bases). This receptor was obtained from a woman aged 45-65 years with Graves' ophthalmopathy. CDR3 sequence reads: CSATGGFRGGYTF. CDR3 coding DNA: TGCAGTGCTACGGGGGGCTTCAGAGGTGGCTACACCTTC.